This entry lists 15 T cell receptor beta chains sequenced from one sample in a study of CD8 T cells in ankylosing spondylitis (dated by TCRdb to the late 2010s). The research as a whole found: Blood from ankylosing spondylitis patients appeared to be characterized by a TCR beta motif made up of under ten highly homologous amino acid variants.

To prepare the library, 5' RACE was applied. TCRdb shows the sequencer as Illumina HiSeq 2500. TCRdb handled the public reads itself, with Q25 trimming in fastp and clone calling in MiXCR, and kept productive beta chains. CDR3 protein duplicates are merged, each entry listing the most common genes and DNA. The sample table records around 770,000 distinct CDR3 sequences; around 19% of these occur just once. Clones ranked in the top ten supply around 19% of the sample. Their antigens are not known. Sequencing was carried out using blood, either unsorted or a sorted T cell fraction (not recorded which). The receptors were sampled from a male donor with ankylosing spondylitis.

This clonotype was observed a few times. The CDR3 protein is CASSYDGTYEQYF. DNA for the CDR3: TGTGCCAGCAGTTATGACGGAACCTACGAGCAGTACTTC. This chain links TRBV6-5 with TRBJ2-7; D is unresolved. With 3 bases removed from V and 2 bases from J, the gap between germline ends came to 8 bases. There are 13 residues in the CDR3. The germline V gene encodes CDR1 MNHEY and CDR2 SVGAGI.

The chain links TRBV6-2 or TRBV6-3 to TRBJ2-3, with D uncertain. The V gene's germline CDR1 is MNHEY and CDR2 SVGEGT. Trimming cost V 2 bases and J 0 bases, with 9 bases left between them. CDR3 length equals 15 residues. DNA for the CDR3: TGTGCCAGCAGTTACGTCGGAGCTAGCACAGATACGCAGTATTTT. Protein: CASSYVGASTDTQYF.

This clonotype was detected only a few times. V gene TRBV12-3 or TRBV12-4 combines with J gene TRBJ2-7; 14 bases are shared with TRBD2. V dropped 6 bases and J dropped 7; count of bases not matched to a gene: 5. The CDR3 covers 14 residues. The CDR3 DNA reads TGTGCCAGCAGCCGACTAGCGGGAGGGGGTGAGCAGTACTTC. This encodes CASSRLAGGGEQYF.

This chain links TRBV11-2 with TRBJ2-1; TRBD2 agrees at 7 bases. With 3 bases clipped from V and 0 bases from J, the junction kept 11 bases outside the gene matches. CDR1 SGHAT and CDR2 FQNNGV come from the germline V gene. CDR3 size: 18 residues. The CDR3 reads CASSFRGTIGSSYNEQFF. CDR3 nucleotides: TGTGCCAGCAGCTTTCGTGGGACTATCGGTAGCTCCTACAATGAGCAGTTCTTC.

The chain uses TRBV15 and TRBJ1-2; the match to TRBD1 covers 12 bases. CDR3 size: 17 residues. Germline CDR1 and CDR2: LNHNV and YYDKDF (reference sequence). V was clipped by 0 bases and J by 3 bases; unmatched bases: 5. CDR3 loop: CATSREVGQGAYYGYTF. CDR3 DNA sequence: TGTGCCACCAGCAGAGAGGTGGGACAGGGGGCTTACTATGGCTACACCTTC.

This clonotype appeared a few times. The chain carries TRBV12-3 or TRBV12-4 and TRBJ2-3; D is possibly TRBD2 (6 bases). The V end was cut by 1 base, the J end by 3 bases, with 11 bases between. This CDR3 is built from 15 residues. The CDR3: CASSLGLVRTDTQYF. CDR3 bases: TGTGCCAGCAGTTTAGGACTAGTGCGTACAGATACGCAGTATTTT.

The chain couples TRBV7-9 to TRBJ2-7; D is perhaps TRBD1 or TRBD2 (5 bases each). This CDR3 comprises 16 residues. Germline loops: CDR1 SEHNR, CDR2 FQNEAQ (reference sequence). Trimming removed 1 base from V and 3 bases from J, with 16 bases in between. The CDR3 region is CASSLGGESLYYEQYF. CDR3 DNA: TGTGCCAGCAGCTTAGGAGGGGAATCTTTGTACTACGAGCAGTACTTC.

The J gene is TRBJ1-5, the V gene TRBV7-8; 7 positions match TRBD1. Germline V CDR1 and CDR2: SGHVS, FQNEAQ. Trimming took 2 bases from V and 8 from J; bases not matched to a gene: 3. The CDR3 is made up of 13 amino acids. The CDR3 DNA sequence: TGTGCCAGCAGCTTAAGGGGGCTGGAGCCCCAGCATTTT. This codes for CASSLRGLEPQHF. The complete variable domain, with remaining parts taken from reference TRBV7-8 and TRBJ1-5, reads GAGVSQSPRYKVAKRGQDVALRCDPISGHVSLFWYQQALGQGPEFLTYFQNEAQLDKSGLPSDRFFAERPEGSVSTLKIQRTQQEDSAVYLCASSLRGLEPQHFGDGTRLSIL.

At least ten counts were recorded for this clonotype. This chain uses TRBV5-1 with TRBJ1-2; 12 positions agree with TRBD1. The germline CDR1 and CDR2 sequences are SGHRS and YFSETQ. Unmatched junction bases numbered 5, after V lost 0 bases and J lost 8 bases. The length of the CDR3 is 15 residues. CDR3 DNA sequence: TGCGCCAGCAGCTTGGCCAGCGGGACAGGGGGCGGCTACACCTTC. Encoded protein: CASSLASGTGGGYTF.

This clonotype was seen a few times. The CDR3 DNA is TGTGCCAGTAGTAACCCCGGGACAGGGGACCAAGAGACCCAGTACTTC. This gives the protein CASSNPGTGDQETQYF. The genes are TRBV19 and TRBJ2-5; 10 bases fit TRBD1. Germline CDR1 and CDR2: LNHDA and SQIVND (reference sequence). The CDR3 loop spans 16 amino acids. V lost 4 bases to trimming and J lost 0 bases; unmatched junction nucleotides: 5.

This sequence joins TRBV24-1 and TRBJ2-3; D is possibly TRBD1 (6 bases). Germline CDR1 reads KGHDR; CDR2 reads SFDVKD. The CDR3 runs to 15 residues. The V end was cut by 5 bases, the J end by 6 bases, with 17 bases between. CDR3 coding DNA: TGTGCCACCAGTGCCACGGACAGCTCAGGGGATACGCAGTATTTT. Protein product: CATSATDSSGDTQYF.

The chain recombines TRBV11-2 with TRBJ2-5; 14 nucleotides align to TRBD2. Germline V lookup: CDR1 SGHAT, CDR2 FQNNGV. Unmatched junction bases numbered 11, after V lost 4 bases and J lost 1 base. The CDR3 has 19 amino acids. CDR3 loop: CASSYRGSTSGRGQETQYF. The CDR3 bases are TGTGCCAGCAGCTATCGAGGGTCGACTAGCGGGAGGGGCCAAGAGACCCAGTACTTC.

In this sample, this clonotype turned up a few times. The V gene is TRBV20-1, the J gene TRBJ1-2, with D maybe TRBD1 (5 bases). The CDR3 runs 15 residues. V lost 0 bases and J 4 bases, leaving 15 bases between the germline ends. In germline, CDR1 is DFQATT, CDR2 SNEGSKA (reference sequence). This CDR3 reads CSARDGGRGAYGYTF. As DNA, the CDR3 is TGCAGTGCTAGAGATGGGGGACGAGGGGCCTATGGCTACACCTTC.

The chain joins TRBV5-1 to TRBJ1-2, with TRBD1 identical over 7 bases. V dropped 5 bases and J dropped 2; count of bases not matched to a gene: 6. In germline, CDR1 is SGHRS, CDR2 YFSETQ. This CDR3 region has 14 residues. DNA of the CDR3: TGCGCCAGCAGGCAAGGGACAGTGAACTATGGCTACACCTTC. Its protein is CASRQGTVNYGYTF.

The chain couples TRBV12-3 or TRBV12-4 to TRBJ1-1; TRBD1 agrees at 10 bases. The CDR3 contains 14 residues. With V trimmed by 5 bases and J by 5 bases, 5 bases remained unmatched. This CDR3 reads CASSDGQGGTEAFF. The CDR3 bases are TGTGCCAGCAGTGACGGACAGGGGGGGACTGAAGCTTTCTTT.